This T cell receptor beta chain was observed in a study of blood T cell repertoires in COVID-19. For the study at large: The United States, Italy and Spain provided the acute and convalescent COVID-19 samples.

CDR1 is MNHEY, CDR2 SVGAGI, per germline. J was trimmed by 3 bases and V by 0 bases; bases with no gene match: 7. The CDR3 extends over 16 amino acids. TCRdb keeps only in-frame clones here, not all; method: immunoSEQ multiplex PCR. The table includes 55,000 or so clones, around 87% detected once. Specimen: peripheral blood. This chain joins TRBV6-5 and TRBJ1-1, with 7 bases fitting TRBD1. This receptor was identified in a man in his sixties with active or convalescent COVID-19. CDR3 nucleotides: TGTGCCAGCAGTTACTCGAGGACAGGTAGGGACACTGAAGCTTTCTTT. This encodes CASSYSRTGRDTEAFF.